This T cell receptor (beta chain) was found in a study of T and B cells in COVID-19 patients. Turning to the study itself: COVID-19 patients gave peripheral blood either during active infection or after recovery. Critical illness requiring mechanical ventilation or extracorporeal membrane oxygenation affected about 65% of the 20 active-infection patients.

V dropped 4 bases and J dropped 3 bases, with 11 bases sitting between them. Germline V gene sequence: CDR1 SGHDT, CDR2 YYEEEE. CDR3 length: 13 residues. Study-level results: CD4+, regulatory T cell, CD8+ and sorted SARS-CoV-2-responsive or tetramer+ T cells were not yet sequenced. Clonality of TRB repertoires was high in active COVID-19; recovery brought above-healthy diversity and richness.

BIOMED2 TRB-A/B primer pools were used in multiplex TRB PCR. TCRdb re-called the multiplex PCR reads with MiXCR, one entry per CDR3 protein. The table shows thousands of distinct CDR3 sequences, with approximately 26% occurring only once. TRB was amplified from about 250-500 ng of blood genomic DNA. This clonotype is medium-sized (0.01 to 0.1%). Its specificity is not known. The clonotype originates from a human donor with active COVID-19. The chain couples TRBV5-6 to TRBJ2-7, with D perhaps TRBD1 (5 bases). Input material: blood. The CDR3 DNA is TGTGCCAGCAGCCCCGGAAGGGGCTACGAGCAGTACTTC. It translates to CASSPGRGYEQYF.